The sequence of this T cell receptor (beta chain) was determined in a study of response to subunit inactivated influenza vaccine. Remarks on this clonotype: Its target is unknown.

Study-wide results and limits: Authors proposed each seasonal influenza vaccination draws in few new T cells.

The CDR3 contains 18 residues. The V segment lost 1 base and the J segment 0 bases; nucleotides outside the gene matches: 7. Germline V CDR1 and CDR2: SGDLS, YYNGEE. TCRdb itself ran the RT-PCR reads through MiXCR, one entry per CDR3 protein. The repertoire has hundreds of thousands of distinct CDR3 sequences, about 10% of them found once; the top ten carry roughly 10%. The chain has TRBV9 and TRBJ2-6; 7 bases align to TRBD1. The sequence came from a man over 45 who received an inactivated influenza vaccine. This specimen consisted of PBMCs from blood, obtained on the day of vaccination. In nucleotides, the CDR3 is TGTGCCAGCAGCGTATCTGGACAGGTCCTCTCTGGGGCCAACGTCCTGACTTTC. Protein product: CASSVSGQVLSGANVLTF.